This TCR beta chain was recorded in a study of CD8+CD57+ T cells in acquired aplastic anemia. Study information: Isolated CD4+ and CD8+ cells, once sorted, yielded DNA averaging about 3.1 ug. Among healthy donors, CD4+ cells averaged approximately 11 million reads.

The V end lost 6 bases, the J end lost 7 bases, and 16 bases lay between the germline ends. Germline V gene sequence: CDR1 MNHNS, CDR2 SASEGT. The CDR3 has 14 residues. Overall study findings and caveats: Patients and healthy controls showed no significant CD8+ Simpson's diversity difference. Patients and controls shared twenty-nine CD8+ CDR3 sequences.

TCR beta VDJ and CDR3 profiling used genomic DNA as template. TCRdb reanalysed the reads using MiXCR and keeps one entry per CDR3 protein. Among roughly 420,000 distinct CDR3 sequences, roughly 68% were seen once, and the ten largest hold approximately 3.8%. This clonotype showed up many times. What it recognizes is unknown. The chain carries TRBV6-1 and TRBJ1-5; no clear D. Sequencing was carried out using sorted CD4+, CD8+, or CD8+CD57+ T cells (not recorded which) from PBMCs. The sequence derives from a human donor in good health, serving as a control. CDR3 in amino acids: CASSAGAAGQPQHF. The CDR3 DNA reads TGTGCCAGCAGCGCCGGAGCGGCGGGACAGCCCCAGCATTTT.